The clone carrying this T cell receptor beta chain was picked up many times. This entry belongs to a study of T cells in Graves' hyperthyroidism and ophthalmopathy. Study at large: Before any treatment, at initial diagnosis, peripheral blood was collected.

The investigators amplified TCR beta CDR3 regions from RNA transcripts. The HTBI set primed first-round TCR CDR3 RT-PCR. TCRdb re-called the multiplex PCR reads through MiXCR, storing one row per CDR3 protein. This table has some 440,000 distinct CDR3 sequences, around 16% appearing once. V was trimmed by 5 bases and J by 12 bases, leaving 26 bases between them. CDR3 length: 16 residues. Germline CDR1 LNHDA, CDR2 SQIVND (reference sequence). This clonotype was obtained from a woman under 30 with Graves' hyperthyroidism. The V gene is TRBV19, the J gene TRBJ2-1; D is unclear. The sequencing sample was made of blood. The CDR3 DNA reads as TGTGCCAGTAGTCCCCCCGCTGGAGCGAGGCCAAGGACGCAGTTCTTC. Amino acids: CASSPPAGARPRTQFF.